A selection of T cell receptor beta chains follows, all from one sample in a study of identical twins. TCRdb fed the 5' RACE reads into MiXCR, producing one record per CDR3 protein. The data hold 1.5 million or so distinct CDR3 sequences, with around 29% observed a single time. Sample: cord blood. Every receptor here comes from a newborn girl in good health. Both conserved end residues are part of each CDR3. Each record gives: clone size, D gene, J gene, V gene, CDR3 DNA, CDR3 protein. D genes are given only for firm matches. Clone size is given for some rows only: seen once, a few or many times, or a class if the clone is expanded.

clone size: .
D gene: TRBD2
J gene: TRBJ2-1
V gene: TRBV25-1
CDR3 DNA: TGTGCCAGCGGTGAGAATAGCGGGAGGACCTCCTACAATGAGCAGTTCTTC
CDR3 protein: CASGENSGRTSYNEQFF

clone size: .
D gene: .
J gene: TRBJ1-6
V gene: TRBV12-3/TRBV12-4
CDR3 DNA: TGTGCCAGCAGTTTGCGCAGGGCTAATTCACCCCTCCACTTT
CDR3 protein: CASSLRRANSPLHF

clone size: .
D gene: TRBD2
J gene: TRBJ2-1
V gene: TRBV25-1
CDR3 DNA: TGTGCCAGCAGTGACATTGGGGGGCGGGGGGCCCCTAATGAGCAGTTCTTC
CDR3 protein: CASSDIGGRGAPNEQFF

clone size: .
D gene: .
J gene: TRBJ2-3
V gene: TRBV6-1
CDR3 DNA: TGTGCCAGCAGGAGGGTTGGCCTCAGGGGAGGGGGCACAGATACGCAGTATTTT
CDR3 protein: CASRRVGLRGGGTDTQYF

clone size: .
D gene: .
J gene: TRBJ2-4
V gene: TRBV28
CDR3 DNA: TGTGCCAGCAGGGCGCGGATCCGTGCCAAAAACATTCAGTACTTC
CDR3 protein: CASRARIRAKNIQYF

clone size: .
D gene: .
J gene: TRBJ1-2
V gene: TRBV10-3
CDR3 DNA: TGTGCCATCAGTGAGCTCCGGGGGGGATATGGCTACACCTTC
CDR3 protein: CAISELRGGYGYTF

clone size: .
D gene: .
J gene: TRBJ2-7
V gene: TRBV27
CDR3 DNA: TGTGCCAGCAGTTTGTACCGCGACTGGCGGTCCTACGAGCAGTACTTC
CDR3 protein: CASSLYRDWRSYEQYF

clone size: few
D gene: .
J gene: TRBJ2-5
V gene: TRBV15
CDR3 DNA: TGTGCCACCAGCAGAAGGCAACAAGAGACCCAGTACTTC
CDR3 protein: CATSRRQQETQYF

clone size: few
D gene: .
J gene: TRBJ2-1
V gene: TRBV27
CDR3 DNA: TGTGCCAGCAGGCGCTCCGTGGGAGGTTCCTACAATGAGCAGTTCTTC
CDR3 protein: CASRRSVGGSYNEQFF

clone size: .
D gene: TRBD1
J gene: TRBJ1-2
V gene: TRBV7-2
CDR3 DNA: TGTGCCAGCAGCTTGACAGGGGGGGGGTTTAGCTATGGCTACACCTTC
CDR3 protein: CASSLTGGGFSYGYTF

clone size: few
D gene: TRBD1
J gene: TRBJ1-2
V gene: TRBV7-2
CDR3 DNA: TGTGCCAGCAGCTTAGCCGGGACAGGGGTCTCGGGGGGCTACACCTTC
CDR3 protein: CASSLAGTGVSGGYTF

clone size: few
D gene: .
J gene: TRBJ2-7
V gene: TRBV18
CDR3 DNA: TGTGCCAGCTCACCAATTGGTCACGGATCCTACGAGCAGTACTTC
CDR3 protein: CASSPIGHGSYEQYF

clone size: .
D gene: .
J gene: TRBJ1-2
V gene: TRBV20-1
CDR3 DNA: TGCAGTGCTAGAGCCCCACGGGACGGCTACACCTTC
CDR3 protein: CSARAPRDGYTF

clone size: few
D gene: .
J gene: TRBJ2-3
V gene: TRBV5-1
CDR3 DNA: TGCGCCAGCAGCTTGGCCGCAGGCCCCATCACAGATACGCAGTATTTT
CDR3 protein: CASSLAAGPITDTQYF

clone size: .
D gene: .
J gene: TRBJ1-2
V gene: TRBV7-2
CDR3 DNA: TGTGCCAGCTTAGCAGGGGTGGAATGGACCAAATATGGCTACACCTTC
CDR3 protein: CASLAGVEWTKYGYTF

clone size: few
D gene: .
J gene: TRBJ1-2
V gene: TRBV3-1
CDR3 DNA: TGTGCCAGCAGCCGGAACGGACCTCAGGTAGCTAACTATGGCTACACCTTC
CDR3 protein: CASSRNGPQVANYGYTF

clone size: .
D gene: .
J gene: TRBJ2-1
V gene: TRBV10-3
CDR3 DNA: TGTGCCATCAAACTGAGGGAGTCCTACAATGAGCAGTTCTTC
CDR3 protein: CAIKLRESYNEQFF

clone size: .
D gene: TRBD1
J gene: TRBJ1-2
V gene: TRBV12-3/TRBV12-4
CDR3 DNA: TGTGCCAGCAGACCAAGGGGGCCGGACTATGGCTACACCTTC
CDR3 protein: CASRPRGPDYGYTF

clone size: few
D gene: .
J gene: TRBJ2-7
V gene: TRBV27
CDR3 DNA: TGTGCCAGCAGTTTAGACAGGACGGGTAACGAGCAGTACTTC
CDR3 protein: CASSLDRTGNEQYF

clone size: few
D gene: .
J gene: TRBJ1-2
V gene: TRBV10-1
CDR3 DNA: TGCGCCAGCAGTGGGACAACAGGTGGCTACACCTTC
CDR3 protein: CASSGTTGGYTF

clone size: many
D gene: .
J gene: TRBJ2-1
V gene: TRBV7-2
CDR3 DNA: TGTGCCAGCAGCTTAGCTATGGGAGCCTACAATGAGCAGTTCTTC
CDR3 protein: CASSLAMGAYNEQFF

clone size: .
D gene: TRBD2
J gene: TRBJ2-3
V gene: TRBV27
CDR3 DNA: TGTGCCAGCAGTCCCTGGACTAGCGGGGAGAGTGATACGCAGTATTTT
CDR3 protein: CASSPWTSGESDTQYF

clone size: .
D gene: .
J gene: TRBJ1-5
V gene: TRBV27
CDR3 DNA: TGTGCCAGCAGTGCGGCCGATAGCAATCAGCCCCAGCATTTT
CDR3 protein: CASSAADSNQPQHF

clone size: many
D gene: .
J gene: TRBJ2-3
V gene: TRBV5-1
CDR3 DNA: TGCGCCAGCAGAGTCGGAGGCACAGATACGCAGTATTTT
CDR3 protein: CASRVGGTDTQYF

clone size: few
D gene: .
J gene: TRBJ1-1
V gene: TRBV29-1
CDR3 DNA: TGCAGCGTTGGCCTTCCGGGGATGAACACTGAAGCTTTCTTT
CDR3 protein: CSVGLPGMNTEAFF

clone size: few
D gene: .
J gene: TRBJ2-7
V gene: TRBV4-2
CDR3 DNA: TGTGCCAGCAGCCAAGTCTTTTTCGGGGTGACCTACAATGAGCAGTACTTC
CDR3 protein: CASSQVFFGVTYNEQYF